This entry describes one T cell receptor beta chain. Deep-level assay runs were performed. The authors distributed each subset's genomic DNA evenly over several immunoSEQ plates. Using immunoSEQ multiplex PCR, the repertoire was profiled, and TCRdb retains in-frame clones only, with some absent. The repertoire consists of 450,000 to 500,000 clones, with over 60% occurring once and the leading ten covering approximately 12%. This specimen belongs to a study of shared clonotypes between healthy human individuals. In germline, CDR1 is SGHRS, CDR2 YFSETQ. The CDR3 runs to 15 residues. The V and J ends lost 4 bases and 8 bases respectively, with 18 bases between them. Donors comprised only Caucasian adults living in Nashville, Tennessee. Genomic DNA for unsorted samples, which was extracted with the QIAamp DNA Blood Mini kit, came from about 83 million PBMCs.

This clonotype originated in a woman between 35 and 50 years old in good health. Some clones in this sample may be carry-over from other donors' samples. Source material: PBMCs. This rearrangement joins TRBV5-1 to TRBJ1-4; D remains unclear. The CDR3 spells CASSLEGQRQEKLFF. CDR3 DNA sequence: TGCGCCAGCAGCCTGGAAGGGCAGCGGCAAGAAAAACTGTTTTTT.